The next 23 T cell receptor beta chains were all read from a single sample in a study of T-cell reconstitution after alpha-beta-depleted transplantation in children. The authors prepared the TCRbeta library with unique molecular identifiers. TCRdb used MiXCR to reprocess the PCR reads, holding one entry per CDR3 protein. This sample carries some 200,000 distinct CDR3 sequences, roughly 15% of them seen once, and the ten largest clones take approximately 13%. Sequences were derived from PBMCs from the stem cell graft donor, sampled from the stem cell graft. Every receptor here comes from a human donor who donated a stem cell graft to a child with acute lymphoblastic leukemia.

This clonotype was picked up many times. V usage is TRBV5-1 and J usage is TRBJ2-7; the D gene is possibly TRBD2 (6 bases). CDR1 and CDR2 from the germline V gene are SGHRS and YFSETQ. The CDR3 extends over 15 amino acids. Trimming left V 2 bases short and J 0 bases short, with 12 bases between. CDR3 DNA sequence: TGCGCCAGCAGCTTAGAGGCGGGACGCTCCTACGAGCAGTACTTC. This codes for CASSLEAGRSYEQYF.

This clonotype showed up many times. The chain employs TRBV4-2 and TRBJ2-3; 7 nucleotides align to TRBD2. Per germline, CDR1 LGHNA and CDR2 YNFKEQ. Trimming at V came to 2 bases and at J to 2 bases, leaving 1 base not matched to a gene. This CDR3 is built from 14 residues. This chain's CDR3 is CASSQRLATDTQYF. CDR3 sequence (DNA): TGTGCCAGCAGCCAAAGACTAGCCACAGATACGCAGTATTTT.

This clonotype was seen repeatedly, ten times or more. This chain links TRBV12-3 or TRBV12-4 with TRBJ2-1; TRBD1 matches 7 bases. CDR3 length equals 14 residues. V shed 1 base and J 6 bases; nucleotides not matched to a gene: 3. The CDR3 spells CASSLDGTANEQFF. DNA of the CDR3: TGTGCCAGCAGTTTAGATGGGACAGCCAATGAGCAGTTCTTC.

This clonotype was counted many times. The gene calls are TRBV18 and TRBJ2-5; 7 bases align to TRBD2. V trimming: 4 bases; J trimming: 0 bases; junction bases outside the gene matches: 5. CDR1 KGHSH and CDR2 LQKENI come from the germline V gene. The CDR3 spans 15 residues. CDR3 residues: CASSRGLADQETQYF. CDR3 nucleotides: TGTGCCAGCTCACGAGGTCTAGCGGACCAAGAGACCCAGTACTTC.

This chain links TRBV2 with TRBJ2-5, with D hard to call. CDR1 is SNHLY, CDR2 FYNNEI, per germline. The CDR3 covers 16 residues. V was pared by 5 bases and J by 2 bases, with 18 bases between. The CDR3 region is CASSTESALRQETQYF. DNA of the CDR3: TGTGCCAGCAGTACCGAGAGTGCCCTCCGGCAAGAGACCCAGTACTTC.

This clonotype was counted ten times or more. V gene TRBV20-1 combines with J gene TRBJ2-7; 10 nucleotides match TRBD2. V lost 6 bases, J lost 0 bases, and 2 bases stayed unmatched. The CDR3 is 13 amino acids. CDR1 and CDR2 (germline): DFQATT, SNEGSKA (reference sequence). The CDR3 protein is CSAGTSASYEQYF. CDR3 DNA sequence: TGCAGTGCCGGGACTAGCGCCTCCTACGAGCAGTACTTC.

In its sample, this clonotype was seen many times. V is TRBV5-1 and J is TRBJ1-1, with D maybe TRBD1 (6 bases). This CDR3 is 15 amino acids long. Looked up from germline, CDR1 is SGHRS and CDR2 is YFSETQ. The V end lost 5 bases, the J end lost 2 bases, and 16 bases lay between the germline ends. CDR3 sequence reads: CASRTGTSINTEAFF. CDR3 nucleotide sequence: TGCGCCAGCAGAACCGGGACATCAATTAACACTGAAGCTTTCTTT. Variable domain in full (rest from reference TRBV5-1 and TRBJ1-1): KAGVTQTPRYLIKTRGQQVTLSCSPISGHRSVSWYQQTPGQGLQFLFEYFSETQRNKGNFPGRFSGRQFSNSRSEMNVSTLELGDSALYLCASRTGTSINTEAFFGQGTRLTVV.

This chain uses TRBV20-1 with TRBJ2-3; the match to TRBD1 covers 7 bases. Trimming at V came to 6 bases and at J to 6 bases, leaving 18 bases not matched to a gene. CDR1 is DFQATT and CDR2 is SNEGSKA in the germline V gene (reference sequence). The CDR3 contains 16 residues. The CDR3 protein is CSAVLGTGDTPDTQYF. CDR3 bases: TGCAGTGCCGTCCTCGGCACAGGGGATACACCGGATACGCAGTATTTT.

This chain joins TRBV7-2 and TRBJ2-1, with TRBD2 as a possible D gene (6 bases). Trimming shortened V by 6 bases and J by 4 bases, and 19 bases separated the two germline ends. The length of the CDR3 is 16 residues. Per germline, CDR1 SGHTA and CDR2 FQGNSA. CDR3 amino acids: CASRPATGGPYNEQFF. Written as DNA, the CDR3 is TGTGCCAGCAGACCCGCTACAGGAGGGCCTTACAATGAGCAGTTCTTC.

A few counts support this clonotype. The V gene is TRBV28, the J gene TRBJ2-3; 8 nucleotides agree with TRBD2. V lost 7 bases to trimming and J lost 3 bases; unmatched junction nucleotides: 18. The CDR3 spans 18 residues. Germline CDR1 is MDHEN and CDR2 is SYDVKM. The CDR3 DNA is TGTGCCAGCACCCCACGGCCGGGGGGGAGGGGATCTACAGATACGCAGTATTTT. This translates into CASTPRPGGRGSTDTQYF.

This clonotype showed up many times. This chain uses TRBV5-1 with TRBJ2-3; D remains ambiguous. This CDR3 has 14 amino acids. The germline CDR1 and CDR2 sequences are SGHRS and YFSETQ. Trimming cost V 4 bases and J 2 bases, with 11 bases left between them. The CDR3 sequence is CASSPGPTTDTQYF. CDR3 bases: TGCGCCAGCAGCCCCGGACCTACCACAGATACGCAGTATTTT.

This clonotype was detected many times. V is TRBV6-5 and J is TRBJ1-1, with no clear D. Per the germline V gene, CDR1 is MNHEY and CDR2 is SVGAGI. Trimming shortened V by 2 bases and J by 2 bases, and 12 bases separated the two germline ends. This CDR3 is 15 amino acids long. CDR3 DNA: TGTGCCAGCAGTTACCAGGACGGATTTAACACTGAAGCTTTCTTT. Amino acid sequence: CASSYQDGFNTEAFF.

A remark on this clonotype: This may be a read error, as it is one base from a much larger clone. The V and J genes are TRBV5-1 and TRBJ2-1; D uncertain. Between the trimmed V and J ends, which lost 0 bases and 9 bases, there was a span of 13 bases. The V gene's germline CDR1 is SGHRS and CDR2 YFSETQ. CDR3 size: 14 residues. In nucleotides, the CDR3 is TGCGCCAGCAGCTTGGGTCAGGATCGAGGTGAGCAGTTCTTC. Translating gives CASSLGQDRGEQFF.

The chain uses TRBV11-3 and TRBJ2-1; D remains ambiguous. Germline V gene data show CDR1 as SGHNT and CDR2 as YENEEA. The V end lost 5 bases, the J end lost 10 bases, and 9 bases lay between the germline ends. The CDR3 has 11 amino acids. CDR3 protein: CASSRLGEQFF. CDR3 bases: TGTGCCAGCAGCCGATTAGGGGAGCAGTTCTTC.

As regards this clonotype: Possible read error: a much larger clone is one base away. CDR3 sequence (DNA): TGTGCCAGCAGTCAAACAGGGGGTATCGCCAAAAACAGTCAGTACTTC. This codes for CASSQTGGIAKNSQYF. V and J are TRBV12-3 or TRBV12-4 and TRBJ2-4; 8 positions match TRBD1. The length of the CDR3 is 16 residues.

At least ten counts were recorded for this clonotype. The chain has TRBV5-1 and TRBJ2-6; 7 nucleotides align to TRBD1. The CDR3 is 16 residues long. Trimming took 8 bases from V and 0 from J; bases not matched to a gene: 8. In germline, CDR1 is SGHRS, CDR2 YFSETQ. The CDR3 loop reads CASNRDSSSGANVLTF. The CDR3 DNA sequence: TGCGCCAGTAACCGGGACAGCAGCTCTGGGGCCAACGTCCTGACTTTC.

This clonotype has ten or more counts. The rearrangement uses TRBV10-2 and TRBJ1-1; tentative D call: TRBD1 (6 bases). Per germline, CDR1 WSHSY and CDR2 SAAADI. The CDR3 loop spans 13 amino acids. Trimming removed 9 bases from V and 3 bases from J, with 14 bases in between. The CDR3 here is CASKGGEYTEAFF. The CDR3 nucleotides read TGCGCCAGTAAGGGGGGGGAGTACACTGAAGCTTTCTTT.

This clonotype turned up a few times. The chain is built from TRBV20-1 and TRBJ2-1, with D perhaps given as TRBD1 or TRBD2 (5 bases each). The germline V gene encodes CDR1 DFQATT and CDR2 SNEGSKA (reference sequence). V was shortened by 1 base and J by 8 bases, with 15 bases between the two germline ends. The length of the CDR3 is 14 residues. The DNA for the CDR3 is TGCAGTGCTAGAGGGGGCCTAGCAGGCGATGAGCAGTTCTTC. This gives the protein CSARGGLAGDEQFF.

This clonotype was picked up many times. This chain uses TRBV20-1 with TRBJ2-7; 9 positions agree with TRBD2. CDR3 size: 14 residues. With V trimmed by 0 bases and J by 0 bases, 0 bases remained unmatched. CDR1 and CDR2 from the germline V gene are DFQATT and SNEGSKA (reference sequence). The DNA for the CDR3 is TGCAGTGCTAGAGATAGCGGGAGCTCCTACGAGCAGTACTTC. Translating gives CSARDSGSSYEQYF.

This clonotype was counted many times. This chain uses TRBV7-8 with TRBJ2-2; D remains ambiguous. Trimming removed 8 bases at V and 1 base at J, with 5 bases between. CDR1 and CDR2 (germline): SGHVS, FQNEAQ. This CDR3 spans 12 amino acids. CDR3 protein: CASGQNTGELFF. DNA for the CDR3: TGTGCCAGCGGGCAGAACACCGGGGAGCTGTTTTTT.

Here the CDR3 reads CATNGGGGYIQYF. Written as DNA, the CDR3 is TGTGCCACCAATGGAGGAGGCGGGTACATTCAGTACTTC. The genes are TRBV5-5 and TRBJ2-4; D is perhaps TRBD2 (5 bases). The CDR3 has 13 residues. Germline V gives CDR1 SGHKS, CDR2 YYEKEE (reference sequence). Trimming cost V 9 bases and J 8 bases, with 18 bases left between them. The entire variable domain, with the rest obtained from reference TRBV5-5 and TRBJ2-4, is as follows: DAGVTQSPTHLIKTRGQQVTLRCSPISGHKSVSWYQQVLGQGPQFIFQYYEKEERGRGNFPDRFSARQFPNYSSELNVNALLLGDSALYLCATNGGGGYIQYFGAGTRLSVL.

This clonotype has a count of ten or more. V and J are TRBV19 and TRBJ2-2; 8 nucleotides align to TRBD1. V dropped 7 bases and J dropped 4; count of bases not matched to a gene: 8. Germline lookup yields CDR1 LNHDA and CDR2 SQIVND (reference sequence). The CDR3 runs 15 residues. Here the CDR3 reads CASIPGGDGTGELFF. The CDR3 nucleotides are TGTGCCAGTATACCAGGGGGCGATGGCACCGGGGAGCTGTTTTTT.

This clonotype appeared a few times. The genes are TRBV9 and TRBJ2-1, with 8 bases fitting TRBD2. The J segment lost 10 bases and the V segment lost 3 bases, leaving 3 bases of the junction unmatched. Germline CDR1 and CDR2: SGDLS and YYNGEE. The CDR3 sequence is 12 residues long. The CDR3 region has the DNA TGTGCCAGCAGCGCGGCGGGAGGAGAGCAGTTCTTC. It encodes CASSAAGGEQFF.